This section outlines one T cell receptor (beta chain) sequence together with its context. Compared with germline, one end of the junction differs, possibly owing to a read error. TCRdb's table, derived via immunoSEQ multiplex PCR, lists solely in-frame clones and lacks some. The sample has 75,000 to 95,000 clones; more than 70% are singletons. The data are from a study of T cell changes during pregnancy in multiple sclerosis. The CDR3 runs to 15 residues. Germline V CDR1 and CDR2: MRHNA, SNTAGT. The sequenced sample was peripheral blood, obtained in the first trimester of pregnancy. This clonotype was sampled from a female donor in good health, enrolled as a control in a pregnancy study. The chain uses TRBV6-4 and TRBJ1-5, with 12 bases aligning to TRBD1. In DNA form, the CDR3 reads TGTGCCAGCAGTGTCGGGACAGGGGGCAACCAGCCCCAGCATTTT. Its translation is CASSVGTGGNQPQHF.